A single sample is the source of the 7 T cell receptor beta chains below, sequenced in a study of cytomegalovirus exposure and HLA in healthy donors. Measured with immunoSEQ multiplex PCR; TCRdb has only the in-frame clones, and not every one. The data contain 150,000 or so clones, 86% of them singletons. The sequencing sample was made of PBMCs. The receptors come from a young man in good health and CMV-seropositive.

The V call is TRBV4-3, the J call TRBJ1-3; D unclear. The V gene lost 0 bases and the J gene lost 1 base, with 7 bases spanning the gap. Per the germline V gene, CDR1 is LGHNA and CDR2 is YSLEER. This CDR3 is built from 15 residues. For the CDR3, the DNA is TGCGCCAGCAGCCAAGATTCCCTGTCTGGAAACACCATATATTTT. Amino acid sequence: CASSQDSLSGNTIYF.

The chain recombines TRBV27 with TRBJ2-4, with 11 bases identical to TRBD2. CDR3 size: 17 residues. The V gene's germline CDR1 is MNHEY and CDR2 SMNVEV (reference sequence). V was clipped by 4 bases and J by 0 bases; unmatched bases: 5. Here the CDR3 DNA reads TGTGCCAGCAGTTCAGGGACTAGCGGAGTAGCCAAAAACATTCAGTACTTC. Its protein is CASSSGTSGVAKNIQYF.

This clone was seen once. The V gene is TRBV9, the J gene TRBJ1-5, with 9 positions matching TRBD1. Germline-derived CDR1 and CDR2 are SGDLS and YYNGEE. This CDR3 comprises 14 residues. J gave up 6 bases and V 3 bases, and 4 bases lay outside the gene matches. The CDR3 DNA reads as TGTGCCAGCAGCGCGGACAGGGGAGGTCAGCCCCAGCATTTT. This sequence encodes CASSADRGGQPQHF.

CDR3 nucleotide sequence: TGTGCCTGGAGTGTAGGGCTAGCGGGTAGCACAGATACGCAGTATTTT. Amino acids: CAWSVGLAGSTDTQYF. This chain joins TRBV30 and TRBJ2-3; TRBD2 agrees at 8 bases. The CDR3 contains 16 residues. Unmatched junction bases numbered 5, after V lost 0 bases and J lost 0 bases. Germline CDR1 GTSNPN, CDR2 SVGIG (reference sequence).

The table lists this clone with many counts. The chain couples TRBV14 to TRBJ1-2; TRBD1 aligns across 9 bases. The length of the CDR3 is 14 residues. CDR1 and CDR2 from the germline V gene are SGHDN and FVKESK. The V gene end was trimmed by 4 bases and the J gene end by 8 bases; junction bases not matched to a gene: 8. CDR3 sequence (DNA): TGTGCCAGCAGCCGACAGGGGGTTGTATGGGGCTACACCTTC. Protein sequence: CASSRQGVVWGYTF.

The chain joins TRBV5-1 to TRBJ2-2; D unclear. This CDR3 contains 13 residues. Trimming pared 2 bases from V and 5 bases from J, leaving 7 bases between. Germline CDR1 SGHRS, CDR2 YFSETQ. The CDR3 spells CASSLVRTGELFF. DNA of the CDR3: TGCGCCAGCAGCTTAGTGCGGACCGGGGAGCTGTTTTTT.

This chain links TRBV6-6 with TRBJ1-1, with a weak D call TRBD1 (5 bases). This CDR3 comprises 14 residues. V was clipped by 0 bases and J by 6 bases, with 11 bases between them. CDR1 and CDR2 from the germline V gene are MNHNY and SVGAGI (reference sequence). CDR3 nucleotides: TGTGCCAGCAGTTACTCACCGGGGGAGGCTGAAGCTTTCTTT. This codes for CASSYSPGEAEAFF.